This T cell receptor (beta chain) is from a study of CD8 T cells in Susac syndrome. Study outcomes and limitations: The CD4+ T cell repertoires, which came from Susac syndrome patients, showed no sign of clonal expansion.

CD8+ and CD4+ T cells from blood underwent TCR beta sequencing, which was carried out in a high-throughput format. Random hexamers served to reverse transcribe about 0.45 to 1 ug RNA. Amplification of TCR beta CDR3 was carried out by immunoSEQ multiplex PCR, which covered 54 Vbeta and 13 Jbeta segments. One entry per CDR3 protein results from TCRdb running MiXCR on the immunoSEQ multiplex PCR reads. This table has more than 150,000 distinct CDR3 sequences, around 95% appearing once. This clonotype was observed a handful of times. Its antigen is not identified. CDR1 and CDR2 (germline): LNHNV, YYDKDF (reference sequence). V was shortened by 4 bases and J by 6 bases, with 4 bases between the two germline ends. The CDR3 spans 11 residues.

This clonotype originated in a human donor with Susac syndrome. What was sequenced was CD4+ T cells from PBMCs. V and J are TRBV15 and TRBJ2-1; unclear D gene. Here the CDR3 reads CATSKGNEQFF. Here the CDR3 DNA reads TGTGCCACCAGCAAGGGCAATGAGCAGTTCTTC.